This TCR beta chain was observed in a study of OX40 agonist ivuxolimab in advanced cancers. Study-wide context: Treatment of patients was with ivuxolimab, an agonistic anti-OX40 (CD134) antibody.

Sampling times: baseline, cycle 4 day 1, cycle 7 day 1. Per the germline V gene, CDR1 is SGHNT and CDR2 is YENEEA. V was pared by 4 bases and J by 4 bases, with 3 bases of the junction left unmatched. CDR3 length: 14 amino acids. Clones were sequenced by immunoSEQ multiplex PCR, and TCRdb holds only the in-frame ones, with some missing. The top ten hold 0.3% to 0.4% of the sample, which has about 82,000 clones, about 88% seen once. J is TRBJ2-5 and V is TRBV11-3; 10 bases match TRBD1. The specimen comprised CD4+ or CD8+ T cells sorted from blood, sampled in a trial of the OX40 agonist ivuxolimab. The receptor was isolated from an adult with an advanced solid tumor such as melanoma, head and neck, liver or kidney cancer. In nucleotides, the CDR3 is TGTGCCAGCAGCTCCGGACAGGGGGTAGAGACCCAGTACTTC. Protein sequence: CASSSGQGVETQYF.